This T cell receptor (beta chain) is from a study of T cells in Graves' hyperthyroidism and ophthalmopathy. This clonotype occurred a few times. The ends were cut back, 6 bases at V and 6 bases at J, with 12 bases in the middle. Germline loops: CDR1 LNHDA, CDR2 SQIVND (reference sequence). CDR3 length: 13 residues. RNA transcripts were the template for amplifying TCR beta CDR3 regions. The TCR CDR3 was amplified in a first-round RT-PCR using the HTBI primer set. One entry per CDR3 protein results from TCRdb running MiXCR on the multiplex PCR reads. The table lists some 570,000 distinct CDR3 sequences, 14% of them singletons. Uncontrolled infection, other autoimmune disease, pregnancy or lactation barred patients from enrollment. From around 11 ml of fresh peripheral blood, PBMCs were isolated.

The specimen sequenced was blood. The chain combines TRBV19 with TRBJ1-5; D is possibly TRBD1 (5 bases). This TCR came from a woman between 18 and 30 years old with Graves' ophthalmopathy. The CDR3 here is CASSPEGTQPQHF. The DNA for the CDR3 is TGTGCCAGTAGCCCTGAAGGGACTCAGCCCCAGCATTTT.